The 28 T cell receptor beta chains listed next were all sequenced from one sample in a study of tumor-infiltrating lymphocytes in primary liver carcinoma. A constant-region primer primed TCR beta cDNA synthesis from roughly 520 ng of total RNA. Modified slightly, ARM-PCR produced TCR beta libraries over three nested multiplex PCR rounds. The first two PCR rounds used TRBV1-TRBV30 forward primers with a C-beta reverse primer, approximately 11 cycles each. TCRdb re-analysed the multiplex PCR reads in MiXCR, keeping a single row per CDR3 protein. The table lists about 64,000 distinct CDR3 sequences, about 71% of them singletons. Extraction of RNA together with DNA used about 17-34 mg of unsorted bulk tissue. Sequenced: liver tumor tissue from sampling region 4. Sample subset: tumor region T4, right-lateral pole. All receptors derive from a middle-aged man with primary liver carcinoma and hepatitis B virus infection.

Note on this clonotype: The CDR3 does not end in the conserved phenylalanine or tryptophan, so this is likely a read error. The chain uses TRBV12-5 and TRBJ2-3; the D gene could be TRBD1 or TRBD2 (5 bases each). The germline gives CDR1 LGHNT, CDR2 FRNRAP. CDR3 size: 15 residues. This chain's CDR3 is CTSGSESGRTDTQYL. The CDR3 DNA reads TGTACTAGTGGTTCCGAATCGGGACGCACAGATACGCAGTATCTT.

This clonotype was detected only once. The junction departs from the called germline gene at one end, perhaps through a read error. The V call is TRBV6-6, the J call TRBJ1-5; D remains unclear. This CDR3 has 13 residues. The V gene's germline CDR1 is MNHNY and CDR2 SVGAGI (reference sequence). The CDR3 spells CASGYRGYQPHHF. The CDR3 coding sequence is TGTGCCAGCGGTTACCGAGGTTATCAGCCCCACCATTTT.

This clonotype occurred a few times. At one end the junction does not follow the germline gene, possibly because of a read error. V is TRBV6-2 or TRBV6-3 and J is TRBJ2-4; possibly TRBD2 for D (7 bases). Looked up from germline, CDR1 is MNHEY and CDR2 is SVGEGT. The CDR3 length is 15 residues. The CDR3, as DNA: TGTGCCAGCAGTTACGGGGGGGCCCTTGGAGACATCCAGTACTTC. Encoded protein: CASSYGGALGDIQYF.

Judged by abundance, this clonotype is medium-sized (0.01 to 0.1%). The J gene is TRBJ2-3, the V gene TRBV4-3; D is undetermined. Trimming took off 3 bases at V and 1 base at J, with 17 bases between the two ends. This CDR3 is 17 amino acids long. CDR1 is LGHNA, CDR2 YSLEER, per germline. The CDR3 bases are TGCGCCAGCAGCCATAAGATGGGTTTTTACGGCACAGATACGCAGTATTTT. It translates to CASSHKMGFYGTDTQYF.

The chain carries TRBV10-3 and TRBJ2-1; 12 nucleotides line up with TRBD1. Germline V gene sequence: CDR1 ENHRY, CDR2 SYGVKD. This CDR3 comprises 14 residues. In DNA form, the CDR3 reads TGTACAATCAGACCGGGACAGGGGGCAGATGAGCAGTTCTTC. It translates to CTIRPGQGADEQFF.

V gene TRBV12-3 or TRBV12-4 combines with J gene TRBJ1-2; D is unresolved. There are 15 residues in the CDR3. V was cut by 6 bases and J by 6 bases, with 20 bases left in between. CDR3 residues: CASSPGPGVSHGYTF. CDR3 sequence (DNA): TGTGCCAGCAGCCCGGGCCCTGGGGTTTCCCATGGCTACACCTTC.

As for this clonotype: One end of the junction fails to match germline, which may point to a read error. V is TRBV10-2 and J is TRBJ2-7; 7 positions agree with TRBD1. Germline CDR1 reads WSHSY; CDR2 reads SAAADI. This CDR3 spans 14 amino acids. The CDR3 DNA is TGCGCCAGCAGACCCGTGACAGGGTCCTACGAGGAGTACTTC. Protein sequence: CASRPVTGSYEEYF.

The gene calls are TRBV12-3 or TRBV12-4 and TRBJ2-1, with 12 bases matching TRBD2. The ends lost 2 bases at V and 7 bases at J; junction bases unmatched: 15. The CDR3 runs 19 residues. As DNA, the CDR3 is TGTGCCAGCAGTTTACTCTTGCGCGGACTAGCGGGGAATGATAATGAGCAGTTCTTC. It codes for CASSLLLRGLAGNDNEQFF.

A single count supports this clonotype. The chain carries TRBV7-9 and TRBJ2-3; TRBD1 might be the D (6 bases). Germline CDR1 SEHNR, CDR2 FQNEAQ (reference sequence). There are 13 residues in the CDR3. The CDR3 bases are TGTACCAACACCGGGCAGGGGATGTATTTGCAGTATTTT. Translating gives CTNTGQGMYLQYF.

Points on this clonotype: A read error may account for a junction end that differs from germline. The chain combines TRBV11-2 with TRBJ2-5, with 7 bases identical to TRBD2. The CDR3 sequence is 16 residues long. CDR1 SGHAT and CDR2 FQNNGV come from the germline V gene. The CDR3 here is CDSSLSGMGREETQYF. CDR3 bases: TGTGACAGCAGCTTATCAGGCATGGGGAGGGAAGAGACCCAGTACTTC.

This clonotype was seen once. The V gene is TRBV11-1, the J gene TRBJ2-5; the D is unclear. V was shortened by 8 bases and J by 1 base, with 14 bases between the two germline ends. In germline, CDR1 is SGHAT, CDR2 FQDESV (reference sequence). The CDR3 loop spans 14 amino acids. CDR3 coding DNA: TGTGCCAGCTTCAATCTCGGCCTCCAAGAGACCCAGTACTTC. Protein product: CASFNLGLQETQYF.

This clonotype was seen a few times. A much larger clonotype is one base distant, so this may be a read error. The chain carries TRBV11-2 and TRBJ2-3, with 11 bases fitting TRBD2. The V gene's germline CDR1 is SGHAT and CDR2 FQNNGV. The CDR3 has 15 residues. In nucleotides, the CDR3 is TGTGCCAGCAGCGCCGGGACTAGCGGCATAGATACACAGTATTTT. Protein product: CASSAGTSGIDTQYF.

This clonotype was detected once. The chain uses TRBV5-4 and TRBJ2-3; tentative D call: TRBD2 (5 bases). Trimming pared 8 bases from V and 4 bases from J, leaving 23 bases between. CDR3 length equals 16 residues. CDR1 is SGHNT and CDR2 is YYREEE in the germline V gene (reference sequence). The CDR3 nucleotides read TGTGCCAGTAGCGTGCCTAGCTGGGGATACGCAGATACGCAGTATTTT. Its translation is CASSVPSWGYADTQYF.

A single count supports this clonotype. The junction departs from germline at one end; a sequencing error may be responsible. The J gene is TRBJ2-3, the V gene TRBV5-1; 7 bases line up with TRBD2. This CDR3 is built from 16 residues. CDR1 is SGHRS and CDR2 is YFSETQ in the germline V gene. CDR3 bases: TGCGCCAGCGGCTCACCCCTCGCGGGAGTGGGAGATGCGCAGTATTTT. This gives the protein CASGSPLAGVGDAQYF.

Concerning this clonotype: One end of the junction is discordant with germline, which a read error may explain. This CDR3 reads CASSFRLANQPRHF. Written as DNA, the CDR3 is TGTGCCAGCAGCTTCCGACTGGCGAATCAACCCCGGCATTTT. The gene calls are TRBV5-6 and TRBJ1-5; D is unresolved. The CDR3 has 14 amino acids. Per germline, CDR1 SGHDT and CDR2 YYEEEE. The complete variable domain, with remaining parts taken from reference TRBV5-6 and TRBJ1-5, reads DAGVTQSPTHLIKTRGQQVTLRCSPKSGHDTVSWYQQALGQGPQFIFQYYEEEERQRGNFPDRFSGHQFPNYSSELNVNALLLGDSALYLCASSFRLANQPRHFGDGTRLSIL.

Points on this clonotype: The CDR3 does not close with the conserved phenylalanine or tryptophan, likely indicating a read error. The CDR3 is CASSRRTTWNIDTQYL. The DNA for the CDR3 is TGTGCCAGCAGCAGAAGAACTACATGGAACATAGATACGCAGTATTTA. V is TRBV11-2 and J is TRBJ2-3; D unresolved. From germline, CDR1 is SGHAT and CDR2 FQNNGV. Trimming cost V 5 bases and J 5 bases, with 20 bases left between them. CDR3 size: 16 residues.

The V gene is TRBV6-6, the J gene TRBJ2-3, with D tentatively TRBD2 (5 bases). This CDR3 has 15 amino acids. V was pared by 5 bases and J by 2 bases, with 14 bases between. Germline V gene sequence: CDR1 MNHNY, CDR2 SVGAGI (reference sequence). The CDR3 sequence is CASSTSGRDTDTQYF. The CDR3 coding sequence is TGTGCCAGCAGTACCAGCGGTAGGGACACAGATACGCAGTATTTT.

Notes on this clonotype: No conserved phenylalanine or tryptophan ends this CDR3, so it is likely a read error. The chain's CDR3 is CASSPIAGGVTDMQYY. CDR3 DNA sequence: TGTGCTAGCAGTCCCATCGCGGGTGGAGTCACAGATATGCAGTATTAT. This rearrangement joins TRBV6-6 to TRBJ2-3; tentatively, D is TRBD2 (5 bases). The CDR3 length is 16 residues. The germline V gene encodes CDR1 MNHNY and CDR2 SVGAGI (reference sequence).

Comment on this clonotype: A much bigger clone sits one base away, suggesting this may be a read error. No conserved phenylalanine or tryptophan ends this CDR3, so it is likely a read error. The chain uses TRBV7-9 and TRBJ2-5; D possibly matches TRBD1 or TRBD2 (5 bases each). The V end lost 8 bases, the J end lost 5 bases, and 9 bases lay between the germline ends. The germline CDR1 and CDR2 sequences are SEHNR and FQNEAQ (reference sequence). CDR3 size: 11 residues. The CDR3, as DNA: TGTGCCAGCGGAGAGGGGGAGACCCAGTACTTA. Its protein is CASGEGETQYL.

Remarks on this clonotype: Relative to the germline gene, one junction end is altered; a read error may explain this. The chain uses TRBV4-1 and TRBJ1-1; D is undetermined. The germline V gene has CDR1 MGHRA and CDR2 YSYEKL. CDR3 length: 15 residues. CDR3 residues: CGSSQVNMRYTEAFF. The CDR3, as DNA: TGCGGCAGCAGCCAAGTGAACATGCGATACACGGAAGCTTTCTTT.

A word on this clonotype: A junction boundary mismatches the germline segment, possibly from a read error. The V gene is TRBV4-3, the J gene TRBJ2-2, with D maybe TRBD2 (5 bases). Germline values: CDR1 LGHNA, CDR2 YSLEER. The CDR3 contains 16 residues. CDR3 nucleotides: TGCGCCAGCAGCCAAAACCCAGAAAGAAACCCCGGGGAACTGCTTTTT. This encodes CASSQNPERNPGELLF.

Details on this clonotype: The junction shows a germline mismatch at one end, possibly a read error. This chain links TRBV11-2 with TRBJ2-5; possibly TRBD2 for D (6 bases). CDR3 length: 16 residues. CDR1 is SGHAT and CDR2 is FQNNGV in the germline V gene. In DNA form, the CDR3 reads TGTGTCAGCAGCCAAACTCCTGGTGGGGGGAAAGTGACCCAGTACTTT. This translates into CVSSQTPGGGKVTQYF. The complete variable domain, with remaining parts taken from reference TRBV11-2 and TRBJ2-5, reads EAGVAQSPRYKIIEKRQSVAFWCNPISGHATLYWYQQILGQGPKLLIQFQNNGVVDDSQLPKDRFSAERLKGVDSTLKIQPAKLEDSAVYLCVSSQTPGGGKVTQYFGPGTRLLVL.

This clonotype was detected only once. This chain joins TRBV5-1 and TRBJ2-3; D is unresolved. The V and J ends lost 0 bases and 5 bases respectively, with 7 bases between them. Germline CDR1 is SGHRS and CDR2 is YFSETQ. The CDR3 runs 13 residues. The DNA for the CDR3 is TGCGCCAGCAGCTTGGCGGAAGAAGATACGCAGTATTTT. This gives the protein CASSLAEEDTQYF.

Points on this clonotype: A much larger clone differs from this one at a single base, so this may be a read error. This sequence joins TRBV11-1 and TRBJ2-1, with 8 bases aligning to TRBD1. Germline CDR1 and CDR2: SGHAT and FQDESV (reference sequence). The length of the CDR3 is 16 residues. The CDR3 reads CASSLGQASSYNEHFF. The CDR3, as DNA: TGTGCCAGCAGCCTGGGACAGGCCAGCTCCTACAATGAGCACTTCTTC.

In regard to this clonotype: This sequence may be a read error, since a much larger clone differs from it by one base. The CDR3 here is CTSQPGTGGEMENSPLHF. CDR3 nucleotides: TGTACCAGTCAACCCGGGACAGGGGGCGAGATGGAGAATTCACCCCTCCACTTT. The chain is built from TRBV28 and TRBJ1-6; TRBD1 matches 12 bases. Germline loops: CDR1 MDHEN, CDR2 SYDVKM. The CDR3 consists of 18 residues.

A note on this clonotype: Relative to the germline gene, one junction end is altered; a read error may explain this. J is TRBJ1-4 and V is TRBV6-6; D unclear. The CDR3 is 16 residues long. CDR1 and CDR2 from the germline V gene are MNHNY and SVGAGI (reference sequence). Written as DNA, the CDR3 is TGTGCCGGCAGTTACTCGTCGCCATGGTTTCGGGAAAAACTGTTTTTT. As protein: CAGSYSSPWFREKLFF.

As to this clonotype: At one end the junction does not follow the germline gene, possibly because of a read error. The chain combines TRBV4-2 with TRBJ2-7, with TRBD2 as a possible D gene (5 bases). The germline V gene encodes CDR1 LGHNA and CDR2 YNFKEQ. The CDR3 has 14 amino acids. The CDR3 protein is CASSQGHGDYDQYF. For the CDR3, the DNA is TGTGCCAGCAGCCAAGGACATGGTGACTACGATCAGTACTTC.

Worth noting for this clonotype: This may stem from a read error, because a much larger clone lies one nucleotide away. V is TRBV5-4 and J is TRBJ2-5, with TRBD1 matching over 9 bases. Unmatched junction bases numbered 9, after V lost 8 bases and J lost 1 base. Germline V lookup: CDR1 SGHNT, CDR2 YYREEE (reference sequence). There are 15 residues in the CDR3. CDR3 nucleotides: TGTGCCAGATACCCGGGACAGGGAGGCCAAGAGACCCAGTACTTC. It encodes CARYPGQGGQETQYF.